A single sample gave rise to the 11 T cell receptor beta chains below, sequenced in a study of persistence of HIV-infected CD4 T cells. What these receptors recognize is not known. The libraries were made with immunoSEQ version 4 in survey mode. Measured with immunoSEQ multiplex PCR; TCRdb has only the in-frame clones, and not every one. The sample carries approximately 31,000 clones, roughly four fifths recorded once. The stimulus was lysate of CMV-infected fibroblasts, around 10 ug/mL. Memory cells lacking CD40L and CD69 with high CD45RO were sorted. Sequences were derived from CD4+ T cells sorted from PBMCs after approximately 19-hour stimulation, sampled from a patient who received antiretroviral therapy. All receptors come from an adult man with HIV who was CMV-seropositive.

The rearrangement joins TRBV5-6 to TRBJ2-2, with D uncertain. V was shortened by 2 bases and J by 8 bases, with 16 bases between the two germline ends. Germline lookup yields CDR1 SGHDT and CDR2 YYEEEE. CDR3 length: 15 residues. CDR3 DNA sequence: TGTGCCAGCAGCTTCACAACAGCCCGTGGTGGGGAGCTGTTTTTT. Protein product: CASSFTTARGGELFF.

The sample holds one count of this clone. The rearrangement joins TRBV5-1 to TRBJ1-4; D call uncertain. Germline CDR1 reads SGHRS; CDR2 reads YFSETQ. This CDR3 spans 16 amino acids. The germline V and J ends were trimmed by 5 bases and 0 bases, with 14 bases remaining between them. CDR3 protein: CASSRDMGATNEKLFF. In DNA, the CDR3 is TGCGCCAGCAGTAGAGATATGGGTGCAACTAATGAAAAACTGTTTTTT.

The chain couples TRBV5-1 to TRBJ2-3; possible D gene TRBD2, 5 bases. This CDR3 is 13 amino acids long. V was trimmed by 3 bases and J by 6 bases, leaving 11 bases between them. Germline assignment: CDR1 SGHRS and CDR2 YFSETQ. This CDR3 is CASSSSSMDTQYF. CDR3 coding DNA: TGCGCCAGCAGCTCCTCTAGCATGGATACGCAGTATTTT.

The rearrangement links TRBV5-6 to TRBJ2-3; 10 bases map to TRBD1. Germline V CDR1 and CDR2: SGHDT, YYEEEE. The CDR3 sequence is 15 residues long. The junction had 5 bases not matched to a gene; V was cut back by 4 bases and J by 3 bases. CDR3 sequence (DNA): TGTGCCAGCAGCGACAGGGGGCGCGGGACAGATACGCAGTATTTT. Its translation: CASSDRGRGTDTQYF.

This clone was detected once. CDR3 loop: CASSSTGSSYEQYF. As DNA, the CDR3 is TGCGCCAGCAGCTCGACGGGCAGCTCCTACGAGCAGTACTTC. This sequence joins TRBV5-1 and TRBJ2-7; D not certain. The length of the CDR3 is 14 residues. Germline V CDR1 and CDR2: SGHRS, YFSETQ. Trimming removed 3 bases from V and 0 bases from J, with 10 bases in between.

The chain recombines TRBV5-1 with TRBJ2-2, with D unclear. Germline CDR1 SGHRS, CDR2 YFSETQ. The CDR3 loop spans 15 amino acids. Trimming left V 4 bases short and J 3 bases short, with 13 bases between. CDR3 sequence (DNA): TGCGCCAGCAGCCTTCGCGTCGGCGACACCGGGGAGCTGTTTTTT. Its protein product is CASSLRVGDTGELFF.

The V call is TRBV28, the J call TRBJ1-6; D unresolved. The CDR3 spans 16 residues. Looked up from germline, CDR1 is MDHEN and CDR2 is SYDVKM. V was shortened by 4 bases and J by 0 bases, with 10 bases between the two germline ends. CDR3 region: CASSSVGNSYNSPLHF. The CDR3 DNA sequence: TGTGCCAGCAGTTCCGTCGGAAACTCCTATAATTCACCCCTCCACTTT.

This chain uses TRBV6-5 with TRBJ1-2, with 12 bases that match TRBD1. The CDR3 sequence is 16 residues long. V lost 2 bases and J lost 6; bases outside the gene matches: 7. Per the germline V gene, CDR1 is MNHEY and CDR2 is SVGAGI. The CDR3 is CASSYGDRGRSNGYTF. DNA of the CDR3: TGTGCCAGCAGTTACGGGGACAGGGGGCGCAGCAATGGCTACACCTTC.

The CDR3 DNA reads TGTGCCAGTAGTCCCCGCCTCAGGTCCAATGAAGCTTTCTTT. Protein product: CASSPRLRSNEAFF. The chain carries TRBV19 and TRBJ1-1; D not certain. Trimming cost V 5 bases and J 7 bases, with 17 bases left between them. Germline assignment: CDR1 LNHDA and CDR2 SQIVND (reference sequence). The CDR3 sequence is 14 residues long.

The rearrangement uses TRBV5-4 and TRBJ1-2; 9 bases map to TRBD1. J was trimmed by 0 bases and V by 4 bases; bases with no gene match: 7. Germline CDR1 reads SGHNT; CDR2 reads YYREEE (reference sequence). The CDR3 is made up of 16 amino acids. The CDR3 nucleotides read TGTGCCAGCAGCAGAAGGGACAGGGCGGCTAACTATGGCTACACCTTC. Its translation: CASSRRDRAANYGYTF.

V and J are TRBV6-4 and TRBJ1-5; D is unclear. The CDR3 runs to 14 residues. From germline, CDR1 is MRHNA and CDR2 SNTAGT. The V end was cut by 3 bases, the J end by 2 bases, with 8 bases between. The CDR3 DNA reads TGTGCCAGCAGTGATATAGCAGGCAATCAGCCCCAGCATTTT. It codes for CASSDIAGNQPQHF.